This T cell receptor (beta chain) was found in a study of blood T cell repertoires in COVID-19 (dated by TCRdb to 2018 to 2021). The study in broad terms: Samples from collaborators originated in the United States, Italy and Spain and spanned both the acute and convalescent phases of COVID-19. The repertoires were made available in a free public database intended to serve as a resource for research on the immune response to SARS-CoV-2. Deeply sampled blood TCRbeta repertoires from subjects exposed to, actively infected with, or recovered from COVID-19 were included in the dataset. The material from the prospective study consisted of cDNA or gDNA derived from T cells, B-cell-depleted T cells, or PBMCs. Sample metadata almost always included a de-identified subject ID, COVID-19 status, age in years and sex. The samples were drawn from two sources: the first 160 participants of the ongoing ImmuneRACE study, and over 1,000 subjects contributed by 6 global collaborators. HLA class I and class II types, where available, came from metadata supplied by the sample provider rather than from assay-based typing.

A remark on this clone: Its cognate antigen has yet to be identified. There are no base qualities to consult, and no much larger clone falls within one base.

Broad study findings and their caveats: The quantity of clinical and demographic metadata differed by source and by participant and was supplied without curation.

For CDR1 and CDR2, the germline V gene lists SNHLY and FYNNEI. The CDR3 holds 15 amino acids from the cysteine to the phenylalanine. Here the CDR3 DNA is all that survives: 45 bases in frame from base 1. At the junction V is shortened by 4 bases and J by 2 bases, with 12 bases in between. TCRbeta CDR3 regions were amplified from genomic DNA by means of the immunoSEQ Assay, a bias-controlled multiplex PCR. In the authors' own workflow: Within the assay, amplification of reference gene primers was used to estimate how many nucleated cells each sample contained. To quantify the absolute abundance of each unique TCRbeta CDR3 rearrangement, sequence reads were collapsed and filtered. Productive Simpson clonality was computed per sample as the square root of Simpson's diversity index over productive rearrangements. The table comes from immuneACCESS by way of TCRdb, which keeps in-frame sequences with V and J called. Part of the clones is missing from these tables; in studies checked, under half for an unresolved V gene and the rest for unknown reasons. For V, J and clone size, that table is used; D and trimming come from the DNA. A total of approximately 210,000 clones appear in this sample, approximately 82% of them only once. The ten largest account for 9.5% to 15% of the sample.

The collaborating institutions used their own protocols to collect whole blood in K2EDTA tubes. For TCRbeta analysis, collaborator samples were shipped as frozen whole blood, as isolated PBMCs, or as DNA extracted from either sample type. The TCR was taken from a middle-aged woman with acute or convalescent COVID-19. The V gene is TRBV2 and the J gene is TRBJ1-5; too little of a D gene remains to name it. Sequenced sample: peripheral blood. The CDR3 region has the sequence CASSVTGVGNQPQHF. The DNA reads as follows: TGTGCCAGCAGTGTTACGGGAGTTGGCAATCAGCCCCAGCATTTT.